These 19 T cell receptor beta chains were all obtained from the same sample, sequenced in a study of T cell responses to AZD1222 COVID-19 vaccine (dated by TCRdb to the early 2020s). Library construction relied on the immunoSEQ multiplex PCR assay. The clones in this table, taken by TCRdb from immuneACCESS, are in-frame only. Not every clone is retained; where verified, under half of the shortfall comes from an unresolved V gene, and the cause of the rest is unknown. This sample lists under 150,000 clones; about nine tenths were detected once. Clones ranked in the top ten supply about 3% of the sample. In the paper's terms, the time point label means: baseline before first vaccination. What the treatment or condition label conveys for this sample: meningococcal conjugate vaccine given as trial control. Sequencing used peripheral blood, obtained on day 0 of MenACWY control vaccination. These receptors originate from an adult in good health.

The V and J genes are TRBV18 and TRBJ2-2, with D uncertain. V lost 5 bases and J 2 bases, leaving 12 bases between the germline ends. The CDR3 has 15 amino acids. The germline CDR1 and CDR2 sequences are KGHSH and LQKENI. The CDR3 loop reads CASSTFSDNTGELFF. Here the CDR3 DNA reads TGTGCCAGCTCAACCTTTTCTGACAACACCGGGGAGCTGTTTTTT.

The chain is built from TRBV28 and TRBJ2-7; TRBD1 agrees at 9 bases. The trim removed 7 bases at V and 1 base at J, leaving 11 bases unmatched. Germline V CDR1 and CDR2: MDHEN, SYDVKM. This CDR3 region has 16 residues. This CDR3 is CASTITGTGRSYEQYF. CDR3 DNA sequence: TGTGCCAGCACCATTACCGGGACAGGGAGGTCCTACGAGCAGTACTTC.

This clone was seen only a few times. The chain uses TRBV12-3 or TRBV12-4 and TRBJ1-4; no definite D call. The length of the CDR3 is 13 residues. The V end lost 1 base, the J end lost 8 bases, and 8 bases lay between the germline ends. The CDR3 reads CASSLGEKEKLFF. The CDR3 region has the DNA TGTGCCAGCAGTTTAGGGGAAAAAGAAAAACTGTTTTTT.

V is TRBV10-3 and J is TRBJ1-3; D uncertain. The V end lost 6 bases, the J end lost 0 bases, and 9 bases lay between the germline ends. CDR3 length: 14 amino acids. Germline CDR1 ENHRY, CDR2 SYGVKD. The CDR3 DNA reads TGTGCCATCAGCGACGGTAGCTCTGGAAACACCATATATTTT. Amino acid sequence: CAISDGSSGNTIYF.

The chain carries TRBV11-2 and TRBJ2-7; 8 positions agree with TRBD1. The CDR3 spans 16 residues. With V trimmed by 0 bases and J by 6 bases, 10 bases remained unmatched. Germline loops: CDR1 SGHAT, CDR2 FQNNGV. The CDR3 coding sequence is TGTGCCAGCAGCTTAGACACCCCCTGGACAGGGAGCGAGCAGTACTTC. The encoded protein is CASSLDTPWTGSEQYF.

The V gene is TRBV7-3, the J gene TRBJ2-1; 11 bases align to TRBD2. V shed 4 bases and J 3 bases; nucleotides not matched to a gene: 5. This CDR3 contains 16 residues. CDR1 is SGHTA and CDR2 is FQGTGA in the germline V gene. The CDR3, as DNA: TGTGCCAGCAGCTCAGAGGGGACTAGCGGCTACAATGAGCAGTTCTTC. It codes for CASSSEGTSGYNEQFF.

CDR3 sequence reads: CASRDSGRPYNEQFF. As DNA, the CDR3 is TGTGCCAGTAGGGATAGCGGGAGGCCGTACAATGAGCAGTTCTTC. This chain joins TRBV19 and TRBJ2-1; 10 bases are shared with TRBD2. The CDR3 length is 15 residues. Germline V gives CDR1 LNHDA, CDR2 SQIVND (reference sequence). With 6 bases clipped from V and 4 bases from J, the junction kept 6 bases outside the gene matches.

The chain carries TRBV12-5 and TRBJ1-1; D possibly corresponds to TRBD1 (6 bases). Germline CDR1 is LGHNT and CDR2 is FRNRAP. V was pared by 0 bases and J by 3 bases, with 11 bases between. CDR3 length equals 15 residues. In DNA, the CDR3 is TGTGCTAGTGGTTTGGTACCAGGGGCTCACACTGAAGCTTTCTTT. This sequence encodes CASGLVPGAHTEAFF. The entire variable domain, with the rest obtained from reference TRBV12-5 and TRBJ1-1, is as follows: DARVTQTPRHKVTEMGQEVTMRCQPILGHNTVFWYRQTMMQGLELLAYFRNRAPLDDSGMPKDRFSAEMPDATLATLKIQPSEPRDSAVYFCASGLVPGAHTEAFFGQGTRLTVV.

This clone was seen only once. The chain uses TRBV5-1 and TRBJ1-3; D ambiguous. The CDR3 spans 17 residues. The germline gives CDR1 SGHRS, CDR2 YFSETQ. The V end was cut by 0 bases, the J end by 0 bases, with 13 bases between. DNA for the CDR3: TGCGCCAGCAGCTTGGATCCCGGGTTGAGCTCTGGAAACACCATATATTTT. Translation: CASSLDPGLSSGNTIYF.

V is TRBV4-1 and J is TRBJ1-2; TRBD1 matches at 9 bases. CDR3 size: 14 residues. Per the germline V gene, CDR1 is MGHRA and CDR2 is YSYEKL. With 5 bases clipped from V and 4 bases from J, the junction kept 5 bases outside the gene matches. This CDR3 reads CASSWDRETYGYTF. The CDR3 bases are TGCGCCAGCAGCTGGGACAGGGAGACCTATGGCTACACCTTC.

This clone was detected only once. V gene TRBV7-9 combines with J gene TRBJ1-1, with a possible D match to TRBD1 (5 bases). The CDR3 has 15 amino acids. Germline-derived CDR1 and CDR2 are SEHNR and FQNEAQ (reference sequence). Trimming removed 2 bases from V and 10 bases from J, with 20 bases in between. CDR3 residues: CASSLSSTGTVRAFF. For the CDR3, the DNA is TGTGCCAGCAGCTTATCCTCGACTGGGACGGTTAGAGCTTTCTTT.

This clone was recorded only once. This chain links TRBV28 with TRBJ1-1; the D is unclear. There are 14 residues in the CDR3. The germline V gene has CDR1 MDHEN and CDR2 SYDVKM. The V end was cut by 3 bases, the J end by 1 base, with 9 bases between. CDR3 nucleotides: TGTGCCAGCAGTTTCGGGAGTCGGAACACTGAAGCTTTCTTT. This gives the protein CASSFGSRNTEAFF.

The chain combines TRBV15 with TRBJ1-6; D call uncertain. Germline V lookup: CDR1 LNHNV, CDR2 YYDKDF (reference sequence). CDR3 length equals 14 residues. The ends were cut back, 1 base at V and 11 bases at J, with 12 bases in the middle. DNA for the CDR3: TGTGCCACCAGCAGAGTAAGGGCCGGGGCACCCCTCCACTTT. Translation gives CATSRVRAGAPLHF.

The chain recombines TRBV5-1 with TRBJ2-5; 7 bases fit TRBD1. V was pared by 4 bases and J by 2 bases, with 5 bases of the junction left unmatched. Germline V gives CDR1 SGHRS, CDR2 YFSETQ. The CDR3 is 14 amino acids. CDR3 DNA: TGCGCCAGCAGCGGGGACAGCGGTCAAGAGACCCAGTACTTC. It encodes CASSGDSGQETQYF. Together with reference TRBV5-1 and TRBJ2-5, the CDR3 gives the full variable domain: KAGVTQTPRYLIKTRGQQVTLSCSPISGHRSVSWYQQTPGQGLQFLFEYFSETQRNKGNFPGRFSGRQFSNSRSEMNVSTLELGDSALYLCASSGDSGQETQYFGPGTRLLVL.

In nucleotides, the CDR3 is TGTGCCAGCAGTGACTCGGGGGGGACTCAGCCCCAGCATTTT. Amino acid sequence: CASSDSGGTQPQHF. V gene TRBV6-4 combines with J gene TRBJ1-5, with a tentative D call TRBD1 (5 bases). This CDR3 region has 14 residues. Germline CDR1 is MRHNA and CDR2 is SNTAGT. V lost 0 bases to trimming and J lost 6 bases, with 9 bases between them.

The rearrangement uses TRBV9 and TRBJ2-2; perhaps TRBD2 as D (5 bases). In germline, CDR1 is SGDLS, CDR2 YYNGEE. Trimming removed 3 bases from V and 4 bases from J, with 16 bases in between. This CDR3 is built from 16 residues. The CDR3 here is CASSGSGSAGTGELFF. DNA of the CDR3: TGTGCCAGCAGCGGATCGGGCTCCGCGGGCACCGGGGAGCTGTTTTTT.

The chain joins TRBV6-2 or TRBV6-3 to TRBJ2-3; no clear D gene. The CDR3 is made up of 16 amino acids. Trimming shortened V by 0 bases and J by 1 base, and 11 bases separated the two germline ends. Germline V gene data show CDR1 as MNHEY and CDR2 as SVGEGT. CDR3 sequence: CASSYSRSDRTDTQYF. CDR3 DNA sequence: TGTGCCAGCAGTTACTCTCGTAGTGATCGCACAGATACGCAGTATTTT.

The CDR3 region is CASSSTGGVNEKLFF. CDR3 nucleotides: TGTGCCAGCAGTTCAACAGGGGGCGTCAATGAAAAACTGTTTTTT. The chain joins TRBV27 to TRBJ1-4; 9 positions match TRBD1. The CDR3 length is 15 residues. After removal of 4 bases from V and 5 bases from J, the junction contained 5 bases not matched to a gene. Per germline, CDR1 MNHEY and CDR2 SMNVEV (reference sequence).

The V call is TRBV11-2, the J call TRBJ2-5; 7 nucleotides match TRBD1. Germline V gene sequence: CDR1 SGHAT, CDR2 FQNNGV. V lost 5 bases to trimming and J lost 3 bases; unmatched junction nucleotides: 3. This CDR3 is 13 amino acids long. The CDR3 spells CASSRDREETQYF. The CDR3 DNA follows: TGTGCCAGCAGCCGTGACAGGGAAGAGACCCAGTACTTC.